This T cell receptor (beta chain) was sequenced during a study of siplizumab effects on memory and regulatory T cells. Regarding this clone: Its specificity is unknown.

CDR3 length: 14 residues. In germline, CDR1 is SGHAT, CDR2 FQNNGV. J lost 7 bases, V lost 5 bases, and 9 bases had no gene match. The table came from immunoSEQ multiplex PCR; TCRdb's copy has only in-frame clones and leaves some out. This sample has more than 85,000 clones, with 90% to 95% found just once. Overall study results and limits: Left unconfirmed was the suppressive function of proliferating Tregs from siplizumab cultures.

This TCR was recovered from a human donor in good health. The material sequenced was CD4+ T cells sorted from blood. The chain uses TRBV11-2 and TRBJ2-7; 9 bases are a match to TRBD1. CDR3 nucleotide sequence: TGTGCCAGCAGCCCCGGACAGGGGAAAGGTGAGCAGTACTTC. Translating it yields CASSPGQGKGEQYF.